The text below deals with one T cell receptor beta chain. The data are from a study of blood T cell repertoires in COVID-19. Across the study: The United States, Italy and Spain supplied acute and convalescent COVID-19 samples. The analysed material was cDNA or gDNA that came from T cells, B-cell-depleted T cells, or PBMCs.

Methods used by the authors: Reference gene primers were amplified, and this amplification served to estimate nucleated cell counts. Assay used: immunoSEQ multiplex PCR; TCRdb lists only in-frame clones, some missing. Clonal size and the V and J genes are those of that table, whereas D and trimming came from the DNA. In the table there are some 66,000 clones, roughly 90% of which are singletons. V was trimmed by 0 bases and J by 0 bases, leaving 6 bases between them. This CDR3 is built from 14 residues. Germline CDR1 and CDR2: GTSNPN and SVGIG (reference sequence). Source material: peripheral blood. This clonotype originated in a woman aged 60-75 years with acute or convalescent COVID-19. V usage is TRBV30 and J usage is TRBJ2-4; no clear D. As DNA, the CDR3 is TGTGCCTGGAGTGTCCCTCTAGCCAAAAACATTCAGTACTTC. Protein sequence: CAWSVPLAKNIQYF.